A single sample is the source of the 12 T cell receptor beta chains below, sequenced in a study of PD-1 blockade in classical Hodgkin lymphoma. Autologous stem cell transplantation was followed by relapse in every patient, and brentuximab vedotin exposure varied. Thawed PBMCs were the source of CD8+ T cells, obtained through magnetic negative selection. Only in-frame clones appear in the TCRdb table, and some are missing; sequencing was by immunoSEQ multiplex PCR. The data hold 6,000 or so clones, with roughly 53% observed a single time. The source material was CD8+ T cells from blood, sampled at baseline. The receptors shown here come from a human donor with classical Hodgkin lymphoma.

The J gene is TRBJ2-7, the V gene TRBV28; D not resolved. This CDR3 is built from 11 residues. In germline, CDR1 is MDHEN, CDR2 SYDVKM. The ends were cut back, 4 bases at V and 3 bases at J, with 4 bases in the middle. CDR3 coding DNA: TGTGCCAGCAGTTACAGCTACGAGCAGTACTTC. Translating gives CASSYSYEQYF.

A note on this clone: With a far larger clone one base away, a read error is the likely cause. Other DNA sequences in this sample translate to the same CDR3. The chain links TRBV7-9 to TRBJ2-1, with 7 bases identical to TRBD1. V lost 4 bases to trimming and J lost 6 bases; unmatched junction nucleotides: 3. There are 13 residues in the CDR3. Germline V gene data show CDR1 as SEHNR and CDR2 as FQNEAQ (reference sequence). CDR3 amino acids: CASSWGTVNEQFF. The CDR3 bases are TGTGCCAGCAGCTGGGGGACAGTCAATGAGCAGTTCTTC.

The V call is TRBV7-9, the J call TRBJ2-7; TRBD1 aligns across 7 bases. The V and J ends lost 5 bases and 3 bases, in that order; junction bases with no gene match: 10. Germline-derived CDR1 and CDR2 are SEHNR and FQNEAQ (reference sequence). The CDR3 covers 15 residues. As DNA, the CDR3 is TGTGCCAGCAGCCCCCAGACAGGGACCTTCTACGAGCAGTACTTC. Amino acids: CASSPQTGTFYEQYF.

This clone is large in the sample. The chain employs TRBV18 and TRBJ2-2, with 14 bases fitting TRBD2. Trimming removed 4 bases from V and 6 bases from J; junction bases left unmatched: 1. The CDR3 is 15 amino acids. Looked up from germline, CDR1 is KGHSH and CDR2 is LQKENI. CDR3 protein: CASSRTSGRSGELFF. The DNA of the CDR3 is TGTGCCAGCTCACGGACTAGCGGGAGGTCCGGGGAGCTGTTTTTT.

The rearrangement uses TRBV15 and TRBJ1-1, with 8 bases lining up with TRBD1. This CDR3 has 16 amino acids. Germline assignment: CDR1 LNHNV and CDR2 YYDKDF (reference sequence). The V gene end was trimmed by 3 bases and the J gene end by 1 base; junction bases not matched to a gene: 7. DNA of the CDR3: TGTGCCACCAGCAGCATCAGACAGGGGTGGAACACTGAAGCTTTCTTT. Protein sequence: CATSSIRQGWNTEAFF.

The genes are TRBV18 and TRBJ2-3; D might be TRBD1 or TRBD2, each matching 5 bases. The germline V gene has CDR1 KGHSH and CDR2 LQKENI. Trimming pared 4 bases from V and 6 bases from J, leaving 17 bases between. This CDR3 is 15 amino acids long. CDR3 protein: CASSLGTAEPDTQYF. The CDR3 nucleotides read TGTGCCAGCTCACTCGGGACGGCGGAGCCGGATACGCAGTATTTT.

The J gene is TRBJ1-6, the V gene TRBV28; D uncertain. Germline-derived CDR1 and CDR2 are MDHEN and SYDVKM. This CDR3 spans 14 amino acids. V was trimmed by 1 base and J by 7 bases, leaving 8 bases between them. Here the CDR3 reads CASSLSLGNSPLHF. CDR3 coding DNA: TGTGCCAGCAGTTTATCCCTCGGAAATTCACCCCTCCACTTT. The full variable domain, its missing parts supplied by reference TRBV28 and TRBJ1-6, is DVKVTQSSRYLVKRTGEKVFLECVQDMDHENMFWYRQDPGLGLRLIYFSYDVKMKEKGDIPEGYSVSREKKERFSLILESASTNQTSMYLCASSLSLGNSPLHFGNGTRLTVT.

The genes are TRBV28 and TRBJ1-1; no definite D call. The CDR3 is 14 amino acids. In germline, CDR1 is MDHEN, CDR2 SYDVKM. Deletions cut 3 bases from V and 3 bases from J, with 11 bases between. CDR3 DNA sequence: TGTGCCAGCAGTTTTGAACAGCTGTACACTGAAGCTTTCTTT. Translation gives CASSFEQLYTEAFF.

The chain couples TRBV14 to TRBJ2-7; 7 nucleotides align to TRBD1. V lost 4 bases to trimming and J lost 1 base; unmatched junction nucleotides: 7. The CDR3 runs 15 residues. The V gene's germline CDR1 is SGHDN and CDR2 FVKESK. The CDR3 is CASSPMDRPSYEQYF. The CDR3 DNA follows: TGTGCCAGCAGCCCGATGGACAGGCCTTCCTACGAGCAGTACTTC.

The CDR3 sequence: CASSPDRINTGELFF. CDR3 nucleotide sequence: TGCGCCAGCAGCCCCGACAGGATAAACACCGGGGAGCTGTTTTTT. This chain joins TRBV5-1 and TRBJ2-2; weak D call: TRBD1 (6 bases). V was pared by 4 bases and J by 2 bases, with 12 bases between. The CDR3 has 15 residues. Germline assignment: CDR1 SGHRS and CDR2 YFSETQ.

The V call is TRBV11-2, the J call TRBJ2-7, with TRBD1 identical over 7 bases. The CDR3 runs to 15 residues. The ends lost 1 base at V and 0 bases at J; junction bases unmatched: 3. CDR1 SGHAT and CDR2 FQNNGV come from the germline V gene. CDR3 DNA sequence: TGTGCCAGCAGCTTAGGTGGGACAGCCTCCTACGAGCAGTACTTC. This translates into CASSLGGTASYEQYF.

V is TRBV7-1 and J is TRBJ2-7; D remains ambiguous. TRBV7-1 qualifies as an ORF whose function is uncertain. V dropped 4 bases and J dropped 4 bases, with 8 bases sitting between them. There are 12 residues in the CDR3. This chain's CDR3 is CASSWDEYEQYF. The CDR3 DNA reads TGTGCCAGCAGCTGGGATGAATACGAGCAGTACTTC.